Presented here are 13 T cell receptor beta chains from one specimen sequenced in a study of T-cell reconstitution after alpha-beta-depleted transplantation in children (dated by TCRdb to the mid-2010s). The sample's treatment or condition label, in plain terms: allogeneic hematopoietic cell transplantation with graft depleted of TCRalphabeta T cells and CD19 B cells. The library was produced with PCR. The sample was run on an Illumina HiSeq 2500. TCR library preparation used molecular barcoding, with unique molecular identifiers applied to normalize quantification of the TCRbeta repertoire. The public reads were run again by TCRdb, first through fastp at Q25 and then through MiXCR, and only productive beta chains were kept. Merged by CDR3 protein, the rows form single entries marked with the most common genes and DNA. The sample table shows about 340,000 distinct CDR3 sequences, and about a sixth are seen once. The top ten clonotypes cover 35% to 50% of the sample.

The input for sequencing was PBMCs, mostly from graft donor cells, taken 360 days after TCRalphabeta/CD19-depleted stem cell transplant. The receptors were gathered from a male patient between 2 and 15 years old who had a stem cell transplant for acute lymphoblastic leukemia, so the T cells may come from the graft donor.

The V call is TRBV19, the J call TRBJ2-7; D possibly corresponds to TRBD2 (6 bases). Germline CDR1 LNHDA, CDR2 SQIVND (reference sequence). This CDR3 spans 13 amino acids. V shed 3 bases and J shed 6 bases, with 12 bases lying between them. CDR3 nucleotides: TGTGCCAGTAGTATGGGGGTGGGGGGCGAGCAGTACTTC. Amino acids: CASSMGVGGEQYF.

The chain's CDR3 is CASSLRSAGRETQYF. CDR3 bases: TGCGCCAGCAGCCTACGGTCAGCGGGGCGAGAGACCCAGTACTTC. The genes are TRBV5-1 and TRBJ2-5; 7 nucleotides agree with TRBD2. The junction had 10 bases not matched to a gene; V was cut back by 4 bases and J by 4 bases. Germline assignment: CDR1 SGHRS and CDR2 YFSETQ. The CDR3 runs to 15 residues. Filled out from reference TRBV5-1 and TRBJ2-5, the complete variable domain reads KAGVTQTPRYLIKTRGQQVTLSCSPISGHRSVSWYQQTPGQGLQFLFEYFSETQRNKGNFPGRFSGRQFSNSRSEMNVSTLELGDSALYLCASSLRSAGRETQYFGPGTRLLVL.

This sequence joins TRBV29-1 and TRBJ2-3, with D hard to call. The germline gives CDR1 SQVTM, CDR2 ANQGSEA. V was cut by 7 bases and J by 0 bases, with 11 bases left in between. CDR3 length: 13 residues. As DNA, the CDR3 is TGCAGCGGCGACACGGATAGCACAGATACGCAGTATTTT. Protein product: CSGDTDSTDTQYF.

This clonotype was detected many times. This chain connects TRBV20-1 to TRBJ2-1; 12 bases align to TRBD2. Germline trimming cut 2 bases from V and 7 bases from J; bases unmatched to any gene: 12. The CDR3 runs 17 residues. Germline CDR1 and CDR2: DFQATT and SNEGSKA (reference sequence). CDR3 sequence: CSARKTSGSYLVNEQFF. The CDR3 DNA is TGCAGTGCTAGAAAGACTAGCGGGAGTTATTTGGTAAATGAGCAGTTCTTC.

This clonotype was seen only a few times. The gene calls are TRBV6-2 or TRBV6-3 and TRBJ1-2; D is unclear. V lost 4 bases to trimming and J lost 4 bases, with 10 bases between them. This CDR3 has 13 residues. Germline CDR1 reads MNHEY; CDR2 reads SVGEGT. In nucleotides, the CDR3 is TGTGCCAGCAGTTTCCGCAGTCTCTATGGCTACACCTTC. Translating gives CASSFRSLYGYTF.

As to this clonotype: The germline gene is not matched at one end of the junction; a read error may be the cause. The chain carries TRBV20-1 and TRBJ1-1, with TRBD1 matching over 8 bases. Germline loops: CDR1 DFQATT, CDR2 SNEGSKA (reference sequence). The CDR3 has 12 residues. CDR3 sequence reads: CSAGWGTGVSRF. The DNA of the CDR3 is TGCAGTGCAGGTTGGGGGACAGGAGTATCCCGATTT.

Many counts were recorded for this clonotype. The rearrangement uses TRBV7-2 and TRBJ2-7; perhaps TRBD1 as D (6 bases). The germline CDR1 and CDR2 sequences are SGHTA and FQGNSA. This CDR3 has 13 residues. The V and J ends lost 2 bases and 4 bases respectively, with 9 bases between them. This chain's CDR3 is CASSLRGTYEQYF. The CDR3 DNA reads as TGTGCCAGCAGCTTAAGGGGGACATACGAGCAGTACTTC. Full variable domain (rest looked up from reference TRBV7-2 and TRBJ2-7): GAGVSQSPSNKVTEKGKDVELRCDPISGHTALYWYRQSLGQGLEFLIYFQGNSAPDKSGLPSDRFSAERTGGSVSTLTIQRTQQEDSAVYLCASSLRGTYEQYFGPGTRLTVT.

The chain employs TRBV6-5 and TRBJ2-7; TRBD2 matches at 14 bases. This CDR3 spans 18 amino acids. In germline, CDR1 is MNHEY, CDR2 SVGAGI. V lost 2 bases to trimming and J lost 0 bases; unmatched junction nucleotides: 6. The CDR3 loop is CASSYGLAGGGASYEQYF. Written as DNA, the CDR3 is TGTGCCAGCAGTTACGGACTAGCGGGAGGTGGGGCCTCCTACGAGCAGTACTTC.

The rearrangement links TRBV28 to TRBJ2-1, with 7 bases aligning to TRBD2. The V gene end was trimmed by 5 bases and the J gene end by 7 bases; junction bases not matched to a gene: 11. The CDR3 totals 15 residues. CDR1 is MDHEN, CDR2 SYDVKM, per germline. The DNA for the CDR3 is TGTGCCAGCAGTCCTTGGACTAGTGGTCCTAATGAGCAGTTCTTC. It codes for CASSPWTSGPNEQFF.

This clonotype was detected only a few times. The chain joins TRBV27 to TRBJ2-3; D not certain. Germline-derived CDR1 and CDR2 are MNHEY and SMNVEV (reference sequence). The V end lost 3 bases, the J end lost 2 bases, and 12 bases lay between the germline ends. The length of the CDR3 is 15 residues. CDR3 amino acids: CASSLITPNTDTQYF. The DNA of the CDR3 is TGTGCCAGCAGTTTGATTACACCAAACACAGATACGCAGTATTTT.

This clonotype has a handful of counts. The chain employs TRBV6-5 and TRBJ2-1; 15 bases are shared with TRBD2. Per the germline V gene, CDR1 is MNHEY and CDR2 is SVGAGI. This CDR3 spans 19 amino acids. V dropped 3 bases and J dropped 1; count of bases not matched to a gene: 7. CDR3 amino acids: CASSYPGTSGGRSYNEQFF. Here the CDR3 DNA reads TGTGCCAGCAGTTATCCCGGGACTAGCGGGGGGAGGTCCTACAATGAGCAGTTCTTC.

The V call is TRBV29-1, the J call TRBJ2-7, with a possible D match to TRBD1 (6 bases). The CDR3 has 13 amino acids. The V end was cut by 6 bases, the J end by 4 bases, with 16 bases between. Per germline, CDR1 SQVTM and CDR2 ANQGSEA. CDR3: CSVGWGQGYEQYF. CDR3 DNA sequence: TGCAGCGTCGGTTGGGGGCAAGGTTACGAGCAGTACTTC.

The rearrangement uses TRBV2 and TRBJ2-7; TRBD2 agrees at 14 bases. J was trimmed by 3 bases and V by 8 bases; bases with no gene match: 6. This CDR3 has 15 residues. Germline values: CDR1 SNHLY, CDR2 FYNNEI. As DNA, the CDR3 is TGTGCCAGCGCTGGACTAGCGGGAGGCGGCTACGAGCAGTACTTC. Encoded protein: CASAGLAGGGYEQYF.